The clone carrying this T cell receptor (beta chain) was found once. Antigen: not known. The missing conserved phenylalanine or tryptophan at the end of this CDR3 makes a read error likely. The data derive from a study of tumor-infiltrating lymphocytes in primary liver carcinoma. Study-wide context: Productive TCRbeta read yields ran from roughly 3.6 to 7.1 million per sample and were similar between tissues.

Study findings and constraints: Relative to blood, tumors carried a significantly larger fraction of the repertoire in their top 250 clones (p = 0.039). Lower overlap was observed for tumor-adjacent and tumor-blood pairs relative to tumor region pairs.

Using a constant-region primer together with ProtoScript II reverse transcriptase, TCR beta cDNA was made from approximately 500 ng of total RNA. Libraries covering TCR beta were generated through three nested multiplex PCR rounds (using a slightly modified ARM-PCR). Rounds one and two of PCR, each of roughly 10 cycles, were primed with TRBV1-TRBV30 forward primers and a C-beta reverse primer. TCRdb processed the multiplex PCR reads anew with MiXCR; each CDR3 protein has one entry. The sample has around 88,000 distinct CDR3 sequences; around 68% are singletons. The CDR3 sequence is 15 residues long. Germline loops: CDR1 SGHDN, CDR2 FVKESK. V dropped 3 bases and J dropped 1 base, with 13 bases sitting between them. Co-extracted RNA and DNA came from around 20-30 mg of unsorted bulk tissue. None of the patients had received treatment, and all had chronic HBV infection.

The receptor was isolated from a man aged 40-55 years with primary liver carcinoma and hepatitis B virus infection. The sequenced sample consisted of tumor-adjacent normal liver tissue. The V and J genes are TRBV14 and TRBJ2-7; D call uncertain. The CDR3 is CASSQTGIGSYEQYY. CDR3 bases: TGTGCCAGCAGCCAGACTGGGATAGGGTCCTACGAGCAGTACTAC.